This T cell receptor (beta chain) came from a study of T cell changes during pregnancy in multiple sclerosis. Libraries were prepared by immunoSEQ multiplex PCR; TCRdb keeps only in-frame clonotypes and omits some of them. The sample lists around 15,000 clones; approximately 85% were seen once. CDR1 is LGHNA and CDR2 is YSLEER in the germline V gene. The CDR3 has 15 residues. The J segment lost 4 bases and the V segment lost 2 bases, leaving 2 bases of the junction unmatched. This sample comprised CD8+ T cells from peripheral blood mononuclear cells, obtained in the second trimester of pregnancy. The source is a female donor in good health, enrolled as a control in a pregnancy study. The chain is built from TRBV4-3 and TRBJ2-7; 13 bases agree with TRBD2. CDR3 DNA: TGCGCCAGCAGCCAAACTAGCGGGGGGGCTTACGAGCAGTACTTC. This translates into CASSQTSGGAYEQYF.